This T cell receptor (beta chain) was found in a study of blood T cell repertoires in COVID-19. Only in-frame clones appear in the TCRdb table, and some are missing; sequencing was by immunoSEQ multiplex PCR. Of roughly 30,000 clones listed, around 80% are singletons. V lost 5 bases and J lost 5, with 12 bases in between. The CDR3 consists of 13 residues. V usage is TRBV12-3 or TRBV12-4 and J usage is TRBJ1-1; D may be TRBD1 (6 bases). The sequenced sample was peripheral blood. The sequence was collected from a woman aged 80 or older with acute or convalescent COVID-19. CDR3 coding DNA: TGTGCCAGCAGTGCTAACCAGGGGACTGAAGCTTTCTTT. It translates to CASSANQGTEAFF.